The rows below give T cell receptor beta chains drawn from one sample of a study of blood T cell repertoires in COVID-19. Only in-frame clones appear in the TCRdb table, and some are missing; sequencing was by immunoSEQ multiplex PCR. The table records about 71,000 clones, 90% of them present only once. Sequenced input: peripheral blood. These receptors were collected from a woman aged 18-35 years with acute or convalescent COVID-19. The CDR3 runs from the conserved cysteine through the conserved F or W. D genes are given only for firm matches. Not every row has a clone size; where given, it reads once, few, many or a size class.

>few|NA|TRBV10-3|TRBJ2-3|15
CAISDSGTFTDTQYF
TGTGCCATCAGTGATTCTGGGACTTTTACAGATACGCAGTATTTT
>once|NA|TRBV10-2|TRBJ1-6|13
CASSDWSNSPLHF
TGCGCCAGCAGTGATTGGAGCAATTCACCCCTCCACTTT
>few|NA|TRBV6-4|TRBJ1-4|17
CASSDSVEVPTNEKLFF
TGTGCCAGCAGTGACTCGGTTGAGGTTCCAACTAATGAAAAACTGTTTTTT
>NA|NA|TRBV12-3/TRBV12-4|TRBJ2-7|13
CASSLILGAEQYF
TGTGCCAGCAGTTTAATATTAGGGGCCGAGCAGTACTTC
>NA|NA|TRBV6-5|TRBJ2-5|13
CASSYARGETQYF
TGTGCCAGCAGTTACGCTAGGGGGGAGACCCAGTACTTC
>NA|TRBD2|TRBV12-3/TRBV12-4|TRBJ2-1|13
CASSPLSGSSEFF
TGTGCCAGCAGCCCCTTGAGCGGGAGTAGTGAGTTCTTC
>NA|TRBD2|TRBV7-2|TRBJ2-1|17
CASSPTSGRTNYNEQFF
TGTGCCAGCAGTCCCACTAGCGGGAGGACCAATTACAATGAGCAGTTCTTC
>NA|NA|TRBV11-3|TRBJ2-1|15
CASSLGLAPMHEQFF
TGTGCCAGCAGCTTAGGGCTTGCCCCGATGCATGAGCAGTTCTTC
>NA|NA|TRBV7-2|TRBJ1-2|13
CASSLLGGGGYTF
TGTGCCAGCAGCTTACTTGGGGGCGGTGGCTACACCTTC
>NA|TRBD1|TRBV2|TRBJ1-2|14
CASSDWGQPYGYTF
TGTGCCAGCAGTGACTGGGGACAGCCCTATGGCTACACCTTC
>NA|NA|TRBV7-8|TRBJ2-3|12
CASSPNTDTQYF
TGTGCCAGCAGCCCCAACACAGATACGCAGTATTTT
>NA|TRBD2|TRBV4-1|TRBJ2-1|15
CASSPGTSGYNEQFF
TGCGCCAGCAGCCCGGGGACTAGCGGCTACAATGAGCAGTTCTTC
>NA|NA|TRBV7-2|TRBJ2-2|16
CASSLTQGLSSGELFF
TGTGCCAGCAGCTTAACTCAGGGTCTGTCGTCCGGGGAGCTGTTTTTT
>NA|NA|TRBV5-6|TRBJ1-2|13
CASSWAGRDGYTF
TGTGCCAGCAGCTGGGCGGGGCGAGATGGCTACACCTTC
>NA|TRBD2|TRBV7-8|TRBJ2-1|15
CASSLGTSAYNEQFF
TGTGCCAGCAGCTTAGGGACTAGTGCGTACAATGAGCAGTTCTTC
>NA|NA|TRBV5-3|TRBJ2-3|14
CARSPSSYTDTQYF
TGTGCCAGAAGCCCCTCTAGCTACACAGATACGCAGTATTTT
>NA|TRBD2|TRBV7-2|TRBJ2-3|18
CASSFLPPTSASTDTQYF
TGTGCCAGCAGCTTCCTCCCCCCCACTAGCGCCAGCACAGATACGCAGTATTTT